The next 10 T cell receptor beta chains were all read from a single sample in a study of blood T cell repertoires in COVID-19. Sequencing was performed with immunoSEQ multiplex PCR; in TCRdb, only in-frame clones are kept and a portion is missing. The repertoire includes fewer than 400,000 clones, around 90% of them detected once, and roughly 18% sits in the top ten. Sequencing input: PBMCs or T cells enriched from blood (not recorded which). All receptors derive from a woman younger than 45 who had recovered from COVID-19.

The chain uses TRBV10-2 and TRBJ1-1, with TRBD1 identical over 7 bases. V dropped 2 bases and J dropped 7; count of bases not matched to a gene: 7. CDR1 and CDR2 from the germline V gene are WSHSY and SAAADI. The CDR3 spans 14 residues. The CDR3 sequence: CASSEGQGVSEAFF. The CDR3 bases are TGCGCCAGCAGTGAGGGGCAGGGGGTAAGTGAAGCTTTCTTT.

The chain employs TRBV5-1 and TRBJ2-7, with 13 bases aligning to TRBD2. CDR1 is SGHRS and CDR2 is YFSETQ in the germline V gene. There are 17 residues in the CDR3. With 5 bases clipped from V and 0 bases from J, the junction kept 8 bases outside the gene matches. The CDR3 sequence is CASRQGLAGPISYEQYF. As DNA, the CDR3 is TGCGCCAGCAGACAGGGACTAGCGGGACCCATCTCCTACGAGCAGTACTTC.

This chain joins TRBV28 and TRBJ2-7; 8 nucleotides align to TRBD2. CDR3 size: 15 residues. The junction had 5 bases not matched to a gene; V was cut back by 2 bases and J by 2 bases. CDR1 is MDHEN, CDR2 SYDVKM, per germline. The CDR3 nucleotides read TGTGCCAGCAGTTTACCGGGGGGGGTTGCCTACGAGCAGTACTTC. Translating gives CASSLPGGVAYEQYF. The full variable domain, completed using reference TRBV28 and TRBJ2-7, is DVKVTQSSRYLVKRTGEKVFLECVQDMDHENMFWYRQDPGLGLRLIYFSYDVKMKEKGDIPEGYSVSREKKERFSLILESASTNQTSMYLCASSLPGGVAYEQYFGPGTRLTVT.

This CDR3 reads CASSLTSGRRNEQFF. The CDR3 bases are TGTGCCAGCAGCTTAACTAGCGGGAGACGTAATGAGCAGTTCTTC. V usage is TRBV11-1 and J usage is TRBJ2-1; 11 nucleotides line up with TRBD2. The CDR3 sequence is 15 residues long. In germline, CDR1 is SGHAT, CDR2 FQDESV (reference sequence). Germline trimming cut 2 bases from V and 7 bases from J; bases unmatched to any gene: 4.

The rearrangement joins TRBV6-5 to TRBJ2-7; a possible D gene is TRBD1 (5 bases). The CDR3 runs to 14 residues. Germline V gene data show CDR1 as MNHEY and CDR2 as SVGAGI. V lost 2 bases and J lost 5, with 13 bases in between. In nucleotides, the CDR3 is TGTGCCAGCAGTTACGTGGGCCTAGGGGACGAGCAGTACTTC. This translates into CASSYVGLGDEQYF.

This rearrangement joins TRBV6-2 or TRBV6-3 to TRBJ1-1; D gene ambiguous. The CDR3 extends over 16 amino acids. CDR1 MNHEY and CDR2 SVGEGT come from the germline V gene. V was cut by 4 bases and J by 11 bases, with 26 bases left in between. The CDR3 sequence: CASSSLRHISILLAFF. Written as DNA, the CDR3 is TGTGCCAGCAGTTCTCTCAGGCACATATCGATTCTATTGGCTTTCTTT.

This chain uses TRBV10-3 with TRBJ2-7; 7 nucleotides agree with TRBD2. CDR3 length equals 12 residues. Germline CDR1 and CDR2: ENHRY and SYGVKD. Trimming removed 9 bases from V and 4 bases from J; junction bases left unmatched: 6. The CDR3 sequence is CAIGASGYEQYF. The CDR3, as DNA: TGTGCCATAGGCGCTAGCGGATACGAGCAGTACTTC.

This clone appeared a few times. As DNA, the CDR3 is TGTGCCAGCAGGGGGCTGGTGGCCGGGGAGCTGTTTTTT. Residues: CASRGLVAGELFF. The V call is TRBV19, the J call TRBJ2-2, with 8 bases lining up with TRBD1. The junction had 6 bases not matched to a gene; V was cut back by 9 bases and J by 6 bases. Looked up from germline, CDR1 is LNHDA and CDR2 is SQIVND (reference sequence). The CDR3 is 13 residues long.

The CDR3 loop is CASSVWPRSNQPQHF. As DNA, the CDR3 is TGTGCCAGTAGTGTCTGGCCCAGGAGCAATCAGCCCCAGCATTTT. The rearrangement joins TRBV19 to TRBJ1-5; D gene ambiguous. Germline V gene sequence: CDR1 LNHDA, CDR2 SQIVND (reference sequence). This CDR3 is built from 15 residues. The V end lost 5 bases, the J end lost 1 base, and 12 bases lay between the germline ends.

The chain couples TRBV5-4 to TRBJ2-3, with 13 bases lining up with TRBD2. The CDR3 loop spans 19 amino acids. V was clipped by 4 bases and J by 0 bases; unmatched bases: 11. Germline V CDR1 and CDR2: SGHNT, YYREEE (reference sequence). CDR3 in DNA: TGTGCCAGCAGCCTCGGGACTAGCGGGATCTTCTTTAGCACAGATACGCAGTATTTT. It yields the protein CASSLGTSGIFFSTDTQYF. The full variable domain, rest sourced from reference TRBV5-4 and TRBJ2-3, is ETGVTQSPTHLIKTRGQQVTLRCSSQSGHNTVSWYQQALGQGPQFIFQYYREEENGRGNFPPRFSGLQFPNYSSELNVNALELDDSALYLCASSLGTSGIFFSTDTQYFGPGTRLTVL.